This TCR beta chain was captured by sequencing in a study of technical replicates of blood from several donors. From germline, CDR1 is GTSNPN and CDR2 SVGIG (reference sequence). The CDR3 contains 15 residues. The V end lost 1 base, the J end lost 3 bases, and 14 bases lay between the germline ends. Generated by immunoSEQ multiplex PCR, the TCRdb table keeps only in-frame clones and is missing some. This sample yields around 65,000 clones, of which more than 75% are seen a single time; about 5% belongs to the top ten. Sequenced: PBMCs. This TCR derives from a human donor in good health. Some clones in this sample may be carry-over from other donors' samples. The J gene is TRBJ2-3, the V gene TRBV30; possible D gene TRBD2, 6 bases. The CDR3 DNA reads as TGTGCCTGGAGTGGGGTCAGCGGGCAGACAGATACGCAGTATTTT. Its protein product is CAWSGVSGQTDTQYF.